The 23 T cell receptor beta chains presented below share a single source sample, sequenced in a study of control samples from healthy donors and cancer patients. The table came from immunoSEQ multiplex PCR; TCRdb's copy has only in-frame clones and leaves some out. Of around 140,000 clones listed, about nine tenths are singletons. Sequenced input: blood. The receptors come from a woman aged 45-59 years in good health.

There are a few counts of this clone. The chain carries TRBV4-1 and TRBJ1-5, with D perhaps TRBD1 (5 bases). CDR3 length equals 13 residues. V shed 1 base and J shed 12 bases, with 13 bases lying between them. The germline gives CDR1 MGHRA, CDR2 YSYEKL. The CDR3 DNA follows: TGCGCCAGCAGCCAAGTATTTGACGGGGGCCAGCATTTT. This gives the protein CASSQVFDGGQHF.

This clone was seen a single time. The genes are TRBV30 and TRBJ1-5; a possible D gene is TRBD1 (5 bases). This CDR3 has 12 residues. CDR1 is GTSNPN and CDR2 is SVGIG in the germline V gene (reference sequence). Trimming removed 4 bases from V and 5 bases from J, with 9 bases in between. CDR3 nucleotide sequence: TGTGCCTGGAAAAGGGGAGATCAGCCCCAGCATTTT. Its translation: CAWKRGDQPQHF.

The chain is built from TRBV27 and TRBJ1-1; unclear D gene. Germline V gives CDR1 MNHEY, CDR2 SMNVEV (reference sequence). Trimming cost V 3 bases and J 1 base, with 9 bases left between them. The CDR3 is 14 residues long. In DNA form, the CDR3 reads TGTGCCAGCAGTTTTACAGAAAAGAACACTGAAGCTTTCTTT. Translation gives CASSFTEKNTEAFF.

The chain recombines TRBV9 with TRBJ1-1, with 9 bases lining up with TRBD1. Trimming took 3 bases from V and 1 from J; bases not matched to a gene: 4. Germline values: CDR1 SGDLS, CDR2 YYNGEE. This CDR3 is 15 amino acids long. The CDR3 loop reads CASSARDRANTEAFF. The CDR3 DNA reads TGTGCCAGCAGCGCCCGGGACAGGGCGAACACTGAAGCTTTCTTT.

V usage is TRBV5-1 and J usage is TRBJ2-3, with TRBD2 matching 10 bases. Germline values: CDR1 SGHRS, CDR2 YFSETQ. The CDR3 is 13 residues long. The V and J ends lost 4 bases and 15 bases, in that order; junction bases with no gene match: 11. The CDR3 DNA reads TGCGCCAGCAGCATGGGGACTAGCGCGGTCCCTTATTTT. It specifies CASSMGTSAVPYF.

V usage is TRBV5-4 and J usage is TRBJ1-1; D gene ambiguous. The germline CDR1 and CDR2 sequences are SGHNT and YYREEE (reference sequence). Trimming removed 0 bases at V and 4 bases at J, with 7 bases between. CDR3 size: 13 residues. The CDR3 here is CASSLGGTTEAFF. Here the CDR3 DNA reads TGTGCCAGCAGCTTGGGGGGAACCACTGAAGCTTTCTTT.

The chain uses TRBV28 and TRBJ1-6; no firm D call. Trimming took off 6 bases at V and 16 bases at J, with 16 bases between the two ends. Germline V gene data show CDR1 as MDHEN and CDR2 as SYDVKM. The CDR3 loop spans 12 amino acids. In DNA, the CDR3 is TGTGCCAGCAGGTCGGGTGCCGGGAAGCTCCACTTT. Its translation: CASRSGAGKLHF.

The rearrangement uses TRBV12-2 and TRBJ2-2; the table gives TRBD1 as D, unverified against the DNA. TRBV12-2 is a recognized pseudogene. The CDR3 runs 14 residues. The CDR3 spells CASRLQGASGELFF. CDR3 bases: TGTGCAAGTCGCCTCCAGGGGGCGAGCGGGGAGCTGTTTTTT.

The J gene is TRBJ2-5, the V gene TRBV7-2; D not certain. This CDR3 is built from 14 residues. CDR1 and CDR2 (germline): SGHTA, FQGNSA. The V end was cut by 7 bases, the J end by 4 bases, with 16 bases between. The CDR3 DNA is TGTGCCAGCACCGTACAATCAGCTTCAGAGACCCAGTACTTC. This codes for CASTVQSASETQYF.

This chain joins TRBV19 and TRBJ2-7, with D perhaps matching TRBD1 (5 bases). CDR3 length: 14 residues. CDR1 is LNHDA and CDR2 is SQIVND in the germline V gene (reference sequence). V lost 5 bases and J 2 bases, leaving 13 bases between the germline ends. CDR3 in DNA: TGTGCCAGTAGTCCTCAGGGTACCCCCTACGAGCAGTACTTC. This codes for CASSPQGTPYEQYF.

This chain joins TRBV7-9 and TRBJ1-6; TRBD1 might be the D (5 bases). The germline V and J ends were trimmed by 5 bases and 10 bases, with 15 bases remaining between them. Germline loops: CDR1 SEHNR, CDR2 FQNEAQ (reference sequence). The CDR3 is 14 amino acids. As DNA, the CDR3 is TGTGCCAGCAGCCAGGGCCCGGAGCGGTCACCCCTCCACTTT. This translates into CASSQGPERSPLHF.

This clone turned up a few times. CDR3 DNA sequence: TGTGCCTGGAGTAACAGGGGGTTGGGTCAGCCCCAGCATTTT. Amino acids: CAWSNRGLGQPQHF. The chain joins TRBV30 to TRBJ1-5; TRBD1 matches at 8 bases. Unmatched junction bases numbered 6, after V lost 2 bases and J lost 6 bases. CDR1 and CDR2 from the germline V gene are GTSNPN and SVGIG (reference sequence). The length of the CDR3 is 14 residues. Together with reference TRBV30 and TRBJ1-5, the CDR3 gives the full variable domain: SQTIHQWPATLVQPVGSPLSLECTVEGTSNPNLYWYRQAAGRGLQLLFYSVGIGQISSEVPQNLSASRPQDRQFILSSKKLLLSDSGFYLCAWSNRGLGQPQHFGDGTRLSIL.

This rearrangement joins TRBV6-6 to TRBJ1-2, with D uncertain. The CDR3 spans 13 residues. The V gene lost 6 bases and the J gene lost 8 bases, with 16 bases spanning the gap. The germline V gene has CDR1 MNHNY and CDR2 SVGAGI (reference sequence). CDR3 amino acids: CASSQREWGGYTF. In DNA, the CDR3 is TGTGCCAGCAGCCAAAGGGAGTGGGGAGGCTACACCTTC.

The rearrangement links TRBV5-6 to TRBJ1-5; 8 bases are a match to TRBD1. Losses at the gene ends were 3 bases for V and 2 bases for J; bases not matched to a gene: 4. CDR1 and CDR2 from the germline V gene are SGHDT and YYEEEE. This CDR3 is 15 amino acids long. The CDR3 DNA reads TGTGCCAGCAGCTCGGGACAGGCGGGCAATCAGCCCCAGCATTTT. Its translation is CASSSGQAGNQPQHF.

The rearrangement links TRBV10-3 to TRBJ2-2; unclear D gene. In germline, CDR1 is ENHRY, CDR2 SYGVKD. Trimming cost V 0 bases and J 2 bases, with 10 bases left between them. The CDR3 consists of 16 residues. Here the CDR3 reads CAISESRTTNTGELFF. The DNA for the CDR3 is TGTGCCATCAGTGAGTCGCGGACCACCAACACCGGGGAGCTGTTTTTT.

For this clone: Germline and junction disagree at one end, which may indicate a read error. The identical CDR3 is also encoded by other nucleotide sequences in the sample. V gene TRBV6-1 combines with J gene TRBJ1-2; 8 nucleotides agree with TRBD1. The CDR3 loop spans 15 amino acids. CDR1 and CDR2 (germline): MNHNS, SASEGT. The CDR3 region is CASSEASRTGNGYTF. The CDR3 DNA reads TGTGCCAGCAGTGAAGCTTCGAGGACAGGGAATGGCTATACCTTC.

In its sample, this clone was seen once. J is TRBJ2-1 and V is TRBV4-1, with D perhaps given as TRBD1 or TRBD2 (5 bases each). V was pared by 1 base and J by 0 bases, with 13 bases between. This CDR3 spans 17 amino acids. The germline CDR1 and CDR2 sequences are MGHRA and YSYEKL. The CDR3 region is CASSQGPGASSYNEQFF. CDR3 coding DNA: TGCGCCAGCAGCCAAGGGCCCGGGGCAAGCTCCTACAATGAGCAGTTCTTC.

The chain uses TRBV5-1 and TRBJ2-1; D call uncertain. Germline CDR1 SGHRS, CDR2 YFSETQ. V lost 1 base and J lost 1, with 6 bases in between. This CDR3 has 14 amino acids. The CDR3 protein is CASSLYTSYNEQFF. The CDR3 DNA is TGCGCCAGCAGCTTGTACACATCCTACAATGAGCAGTTCTTC.

The gene calls are TRBV28 and TRBJ1-3; D is possibly TRBD1 (5 bases). The V gene's germline CDR1 is MDHEN and CDR2 SYDVKM. The CDR3 length is 16 residues. V lost 6 bases, J lost 11 bases, and 26 bases lay in between. CDR3 region: CASSKDRRGVKDAIYF. CDR3 DNA sequence: TGTGCCAGCAGCAAGGACCGCAGAGGGGTTAAAGATGCCATATATTTT. The complete variable domain, with remaining parts taken from reference TRBV28 and TRBJ1-3, reads DVKVTQSSRYLVKRTGEKVFLECVQDMDHENMFWYRQDPGLGLRLIYFSYDVKMKEKGDIPEGYSVSREKKERFSLILESASTNQTSMYLCASSKDRRGVKDAIYFGEGSWLTVV.

This chain uses TRBV27 with TRBJ2-2; D tentatively fits TRBD1 or TRBD2 (6 bases each). The V gene's germline CDR1 is MNHEY and CDR2 SMNVEV (reference sequence). This CDR3 spans 15 amino acids. With 7 bases removed from V and 5 bases from J, the gap between germline ends came to 17 bases. Here the CDR3 reads CASTLRGRRTGELFF. CDR3 in DNA: TGTGCCAGCACCCTCCGGGGGCGGAGGACCGGGGAGCTGTTTTTT.

The chain joins TRBV25-1 to TRBJ2-5; 12 nucleotides match TRBD2. This CDR3 region has 17 residues. Germline V gene sequence: CDR1 MGHDK, CDR2 SYGVNS. After removal of 4 bases from V and 5 bases from J, the junction contained 11 bases not matched to a gene. CDR3 sequence reads: CASSGNGLAGIYETQYF. In DNA, the CDR3 is TGTGCCAGCAGTGGAAATGGACTAGCGGGGATTTACGAGACCCAGTACTTC.

The CDR3 DNA is TGTGCCAGCAGTGAAGCTACAGGGGGCTATGAAAAACTGTTTTTT. Encoded protein: CASSEATGGYEKLFF. The chain has TRBV6-1 and TRBJ1-4; 9 bases map to TRBD1. Germline V gene sequence: CDR1 MNHNS, CDR2 SASEGT. The length of the CDR3 is 15 residues. With V trimmed by 0 bases and J by 6 bases, 2 bases remained unmatched.

This clone was counted once. The rearrangement joins TRBV18 to TRBJ1-3; D not certain. This CDR3 region has 14 residues. The V gene's germline CDR1 is KGHSH and CDR2 LQKENI. Deletions cut 0 bases from V and 8 bases from J, with 11 bases between. The CDR3 region is CASSPPRARDTIYF. CDR3 DNA sequence: TGTGCCAGCTCACCACCACGGGCTCGGGACACCATATATTTT.